The rows below give T cell receptor beta chains drawn from one sample of a study of cytomegalovirus exposure and HLA in healthy donors. Clones were sequenced by immunoSEQ multiplex PCR, and TCRdb holds only the in-frame ones, with some missing. Found here are about 120,000 clones, 81% of them singletons; the top ten hold 2% to 2.5%. The specimen sequenced was PBMCs. These receptor sequences come from a woman aged 40-49 years in good health and CMV-seronegative. CDR3s include the opening cysteine and the closing phenylalanine or tryptophan. Fields, in order: J gene, clone size, V gene, D gene, CDR3 protein, CDR3 DNA. D genes are given only for firm matches. Size tells how often a clone was seen (once, few, many) or the class of an expanded clone, and some rows leave it out.

>TRBJ1-1|few|TRBV4-1|.
CASSQESSPRTEAFF
TGCGCCAGCAGCCAAGAAAGTAGCCCCCGGACTGAAGCTTTCTTT
>TRBJ2-7|.|TRBV28|TRBD1
CASSETGKAFLIDEQYF
TGTGCCAGCAGTGAGACAGGGAAGGCATTCCTCATAGACGAGCAGTACTTC
>TRBJ1-2|once|TRBV5-8|.
CASSLRGEYGYTF
TGTGCCAGCAGCCTAAGGGGCGAGTATGGCTACACCTTC
>TRBJ2-7|.|TRBV6-1|.
CASSEGDSSYEQYF
TGTGCCAGCAGTGAAGGAGACAGTTCCTACGAGCAGTACTTC
>TRBJ1-2|.|TRBV13|.
CASSLVDYYGYTF
TGTGCCAGCAGCTTAGTAGACTACTATGGCTACACCTTC
>TRBJ2-7|.|TRBV27|.
CASSLLDNLREQYF
TGTGCCAGCAGTTTACTCGACAACCTACGGGAGCAGTACTTC
>TRBJ2-3|.|TRBV7-2|TRBD2
CASSLAWAGGKGTDTQYF
TGTGCCAGCAGCTTAGCATGGGCGGGAGGAAAAGGCACAGATACGCAGTATTTT
>TRBJ1-2|.|TRBV7-3|.
CASSSAQEGGYGYTF
TGTGCCAGCAGCTCCGCACAGGAAGGTGGCTATGGCTACACCTTC
>TRBJ1-4|few|TRBV30|TRBD1
CAWSGAGGRRVFF
TGTGCCTGGAGTGGGGCAGGGGGAAGGAGAGTGTTTTTT
>TRBJ2-1|.|TRBV18|TRBD2
CASSERAGEPEQFF
TGTGCCAGCTCAGAGCGAGCGGGAGAGCCTGAGCAGTTCTTC
>TRBJ2-1|.|TRBV4-2|TRBD2
CASSLKTSGRIDEQFF
TGTGCCAGCAGCCTCAAGACTAGCGGGAGAATAGATGAGCAGTTCTTC
>TRBJ2-5|.|TRBV9|.
CASSVEKGAETQYF
TGTGCCAGCAGCGTAGAAAAGGGAGCGGAGACCCAGTACTTC
>TRBJ2-7|.|TRBV27|.
CASSSPGGRGYEQYF
TGTGCCAGCAGTTCCCCCGGCGGGCGCGGCTACGAGCAGTACTTC
>TRBJ2-7|.|TRBV5-4|.
CASSPAMRVDEQYF
TGTGCCAGCAGCCCGGCGATGAGGGTGGACGAGCAGTACTTC
>TRBJ2-5|.|TRBV4-1|.
CASSQVGASANQETQYF
TGCGCCAGCAGCCAAGTTGGGGCTAGCGCGAATCAAGAGACCCAGTACTTC
>TRBJ2-4|.|TRBV7-2|TRBD2
CASSPLGVAGGFDIQYF
TGTGCCAGCAGCCCCCTTGGGGTAGCGGGGGGTTTCGACATTCAGTACTTC
>TRBJ2-1|.|TRBV29-1|TRBD2
CSVEGFGKTIKRERDEQFF
TGCAGCGTTGAAGGGTTCGGAAAAACCATTAAGCGGGAGCGGGATGAGCAGTTCTTC
>TRBJ2-1|.|TRBV9|TRBD2
CASSPRGGEEGGYNEQFF
TGTGCCAGCAGCCCACGGGGGGGCGAAGAAGGGGGCTACAATGAGCAGTTCTTC
>TRBJ1-2|.|TRBV28|.
CASSFPLAYYGYTF
TGTGCCAGCAGTTTCCCCCTCGCGTACTATGGCTACACCTTC
>TRBJ2-7|.|TRBV6-5|TRBD1
CASRETGGSSYEQYF
TGTGCCAGCAGGGAAACAGGGGGCAGTTCCTACGAGCAGTACTTC
>TRBJ1-5|.|TRBV7-9|.
CASSLGGPLHF
TGTGCCAGCAGCTTAGGAGGGCCCCTGCATTTT
>TRBJ1-2|.|TRBV2|TRBD1
CASEGQDSNYGYTF
TGTGCCAGCGAGGGACAGGACTCTAACTATGGCTACACCTTC
>TRBJ1-3|.|TRBV10-3|TRBD1
CAISGSTGTGNTIYF
TGTGCCATCAGTGGATCGACAGGGACTGGAAACACCATATATTTT
>TRBJ1-5|.|TRBV25-1|.
CASSGGAGVNQPQHF
TGTGCCAGCAGTGGAGGGGCAGGGGTCAATCAGCCCCAGCATTTT
>TRBJ2-7|.|TRBV6-1|.
CASPRGHEQYF
TGTGCCAGCCCCAGGGGCCACGAGCAGTACTTC
>TRBJ2-7|.|TRBV5-1|TRBD2
CASSLSSGRVYEQYF
TGCGCCAGCAGCTTGTCTTCCGGGAGGGTTTACGAGCAGTACTTC
>TRBJ1-2|once|TRBV25-1|.
CASSAYTGGDGYTF
TGTGCCAGCAGTGCGTACACAGGCGGGGATGGCTACACCTTC
>TRBJ2-5|.|TRBV19|.
CASSRGHPNQETQYF
TGTGCCAGTAGTAGAGGACACCCGAACCAAGAGACCCAGTACTTC
>TRBJ2-5|.|TRBV7-9|.
CSSSPSTETQYF
TGTTCCAGCAGCCCCTCTACGGAGACCCAGTACTTC
>TRBJ2-1|.|TRBV9|TRBD1
CASSVGQGGFNEQFF
TGTGCCAGCAGCGTCGGACAGGGGGGGTTTAATGAGCAGTTCTTC
>TRBJ2-5|once|TRBV19|TRBD2
CATKAGGNQGTQYF
TGTGCCACTAAAGCGGGAGGGAACCAAGGGACCCAGTACTTC
>TRBJ1-5|few|TRBV14|TRBD1
CASSQTGVNQPQHF
TGTGCCAGCAGCCAAACAGGGGTCAATCAGCCCCAGCATTTT
>TRBJ2-5|.|TRBV2|TRBD1
CASSDPRDRGFAETQYF
TGTGCCAGCAGTGACCCTCGGGACAGGGGTTTCGCTGAGACCCAGTACTTC
>TRBJ2-2|.|TRBV5-8|.
CASSLIRINTGELFF
TGTGCCAGCAGCTTGATCAGGATTAACACCGGGGAGCTGTTTTTT
>TRBJ1-1|.|TRBV6-5|.
CASSSRDCQAFF
TGTGCCAGCAGTTCCCGGGATTGTCAAGCTTTCTTT
>TRBJ2-7|.|TRBV25-1|TRBD2
CASSDGTSGYEQYF
TGTGCCAGCAGTGACGGGACTAGCGGCTACGAGCAGTACTTC
>TRBJ1-2|few|TRBV19|TRBD1
CASSWDSGNYGYTF
TGTGCCAGTAGTTGGGACAGCGGTAACTATGGCTACACCTTC
>TRBJ1-1|.|TRBV29-1|TRBD1
CSVDEGARTEAFF
TGCAGCGTTGACGAGGGGGCGAGAACTGAAGCTTTCTTT
>TRBJ1-2|few|TRBV6-1|TRBD1
CASSTRTGSDGYTF
TGTGCCAGCAGTACGCGGACAGGGAGTGATGGCTACACCTTC
>TRBJ2-1|few|TRBV7-2|.
CASSAWTGAGSEQFF
TGTGCCAGCAGCGCCTGGACCGGAGCTGGGAGTGAGCAGTTCTTC
>TRBJ1-4|.|TRBV11-2|TRBD1
CASSLGGSGGREKLFF
TGTGCCAGCAGCTTAGGAGGGTCAGGGGGCCGTGAAAAACTGTTTTTT
>TRBJ1-5|.|TRBV30|.
CAWSKAGIRNQPQHF
TGTGCCTGGAGTAAAGCCGGGATCAGGAATCAGCCCCAGCATTTT
>TRBJ2-7|.|TRBV4-1|TRBD2
CASSQAGGRDEQYF
TGCGCCAGCAGCCAAGCGGGGGGGCGGGACGAGCAGTACTTC
>TRBJ2-5|.|TRBV7-9|.
CASSLPEGGAGTQYF
TGTGCCAGCAGCTTACCGGAGGGGGGGGCCGGGACCCAGTACTTC
>TRBJ2-1|.|TRBV19|TRBD2
CASSLLTTSGRYNEQFF
TGTGCCAGTAGTCTTCTGACCACTAGCGGGAGATACAATGAGCAGTTCTTC
>TRBJ2-2|.|TRBV10-1|.
CASSGAGAAGELFF
TGCGCCAGCAGTGGGGCAGGAGCGGCCGGGGAGCTGTTTTTT
>TRBJ1-6|few|TRBV4-2|.
CASSQAASSYNSPLHF
TGTGCCAGCAGCCAAGCAGCGAGCTCCTATAATTCACCCCTCCACTTT